This is a list of T cell receptor beta chains from one sample in a study of T-cell memory formation after mild COVID-19. TCRdb redid the calling of the 5' RACE reads with MiXCR, one entry per CDR3 protein. The repertoire includes approximately 390,000 distinct CDR3 sequences, roughly 15% of them detected once, and roughly 21% sits in the top ten. The sequenced sample consisted of PBMCs or a T cell subset sorted from them (not recorded which). The receptors stem from a man younger than 35 who had mild COVID-19 (a few samples of this study predate the infection). Cell type and time point are not known. The CDR3 runs from the conserved cysteine through the conserved F or W. A D gene is named only where the DNA matches it firmly. Clone sizes are given selectively: once, few, many, or a class where the clone is expanded.

V gene,D gene,clone size,J gene,CDR3 protein,CDR3 DNA
TRBV6-5,TRBD1,many,TRBJ2-2,CAFRDRLTGELFF,TGTGCCTTCCGGGACAGGCTCACCGGGGAGCTGTTTTTT
TRBV9,TRBD1,-,TRBJ2-4,CASSADRGQGIQYF,TGTGCCAGCAGCGCCGACAGGGGGCAGGGCATTCAGTACTTC
TRBV6-5,-,-,TRBJ1-2,CASSYGSGPGYTF,TGTGCCAGCAGTTACGGGTCGGGGCCTGGCTACACCTTC
TRBV24-1,-,many,TRBJ2-2,CAAGRTDTGELFF,TGTGCCGCTGGGCGGACAGACACCGGGGAGCTGTTTTTT
TRBV20-1,TRBD1,-,TRBJ1-2,CSARDPRTGNNYGYTF,TGCAGTGCTAGGGACCCAAGGACAGGAAATAACTATGGCTACACCTTC
TRBV7-7,-,few,TRBJ2-3,CASSGTPTDTQYF,TGTGCTAGCAGCGGGACACCCACAGATACGCAGTATTTT
TRBV12-3/TRBV12-4,-,few,TRBJ1-5,CASSFSWGVDQPQHF,TGTGCCAGCAGTTTTAGCTGGGGGGTAGATCAGCCCCAGCATTTT
TRBV27,-,-,TRBJ1-2,CASSFTTPNYGYTF,TGTGCCAGCAGTTTTACTACTCCAAACTATGGCTACACCTTC
TRBV12-3/TRBV12-4,-,-,TRBJ2-7,CASSTGQGLYF,TGTGCCAGCAGTACGGGGCAGGGCCTGTACTTC
TRBV5-1,TRBD2,-,TRBJ2-1,CASSLGGGSISYNEQFF,TGCGCCAGCAGCTTGGGAGGCGGGAGTATCTCCTACAATGAGCAGTTCTTC
TRBV27,-,few,TRBJ2-1,CASREGSHSSYNEQFF,TGTGCCAGCAGAGAAGGGAGCCACAGCTCCTACAATGAGCAGTTCTTC
TRBV6-2/TRBV6-3,TRBD1,-,TRBJ1-5,CASSRDRGRPQHF,TGTGCCAGCAGCAGGGACAGGGGTCGGCCCCAGCATTTT
TRBV2,-,few,TRBJ1-2,CASSGGRTGGYTF,TGTGCCAGCAGTGGCGGGAGGACGGGTGGCTACACCTTC
TRBV5-4,-,few,TRBJ1-6,CASSAGLTGSWAPLHF,TGTGCCAGCAGCGCGGGATTGACAGGATCATGGGCACCCCTCCACTTT
TRBV10-3,TRBD1,-,TRBJ1-5,CAITGTVYSNQPQHF,TGTGCCATCACCGGGACAGTTTATAGCAATCAGCCCCAGCATTTT
TRBV12-5,-,-,TRBJ2-4,CARVAGKENIQYF,TGTGCTAGGGTGGCAGGGAAGGAAAACATTCAGTACTTC
TRBV7-8,-,-,TRBJ2-7,CASSSRDSSSYEQYF,TGTGCCAGCAGCTCCCGGGACTCGAGCTCCTACGAGCAGTACTTC
TRBV5-1,-,-,TRBJ1-1,CASSLEVTTEAFF,TGCGCCAGCAGCTTAGAGGTGACGACTGAAGCTTTCTTT
TRBV7-2,-,few,TRBJ2-7,CASSLGPMGPAYEQYF,TGTGCCAGCAGCTTAGGTCCCATGGGCCCAGCCTACGAGCAGTACTTC
TRBV12-3/TRBV12-4,-,-,TRBJ1-5,CASSFGVRRPQHF,TGTGCCAGCAGTTTTGGCGTTCGGAGACCCCAGCATTTT
TRBV6-6,-,-,TRBJ1-5,CASSSETTGYSNQPQHF,TGTGCCAGCAGTTCGGAAACCACAGGGTATAGCAATCAGCCCCAGCATTTT
TRBV7-9,TRBD1,-,TRBJ2-2,CASSYDRETGELFF,TGTGCCAGCAGCTACGACAGGGAGACCGGGGAGCTGTTTTTT
TRBV7-8,-,many,TRBJ2-2,CASSLGQRTGELFF,TGTGCCAGCAGCTTAGGGCAGAGGACCGGGGAGCTGTTTTTT
TRBV7-9,-,-,TRBJ2-3,CASSTDSGLTDTQYF,TGTGCCAGCAGCACAGATAGCGGACTCACAGATACGCAGTATTTT
TRBV4-1,TRBD1,-,TRBJ2-7,CASSQDPMAGTVSYEQYF,TGCGCCAGCAGCCAAGACCCCATGGCCGGGACAGTCTCCTACGAGCAGTACTTC
TRBV5-1,-,few,TRBJ1-1,CASSYFGEVGTEAFF,TGCGCCAGCAGCTATTTCGGGGAGGTGGGCACTGAAGCTTTCTTT
TRBV7-2,TRBD1,many,TRBJ2-1,CASSLNGRDREFF,TGTGCCAGCAGCTTGAATGGCCGGGACAGGGAATTCTTC
TRBV7-2,-,many,TRBJ2-2,CASSLGDFGGRTGELFF,TGTGCCAGCAGCTTAGGGGACTTCGGGGGCCGGACCGGGGAGCTGTTTTTT
TRBV5-6,TRBD2,few,TRBJ2-7,CASSLALAGGPSYEQYF,TGTGCCAGCAGCTTGGCCCTAGCGGGGGGACCCTCCTACGAGCAGTACTTC
TRBV25-1,TRBD1,-,TRBJ1-2,CASSEAGQGGGLAF,TGTGCCAGCAGTGAGGCGGGACAGGGGGGGGGCTTGGCCTTC
TRBV19,TRBD1,few,TRBJ1-5,CASSPRARGLGNQPQHF,TGTGCCAGTAGTCCCCGCGCCAGGGGGCTGGGCAATCAGCCCCAGCATTTT
TRBV20-1,-,few,TRBJ1-5,CSARDSRLSNQPQHF,TGCAGTGCTAGAGATAGCCGGCTAAGCAATCAGCCCCAGCATTTT
TRBV6-1,TRBD2,-,TRBJ2-3,CASSNGGAGTDTQYF,TGTGCCAGCAGCAACGGGGGGGCCGGCACAGATACGCAGTATTTT
TRBV12-3/TRBV12-4,TRBD1,few,TRBJ1-2,CASSSPEGALYGYTF,TGTGCCAGCAGTTCCCCAGAGGGGGCCCTCTATGGCTACACCTTC
TRBV29-1,-,-,TRBJ2-3,CSSPGHLSTDTQYF,TGCAGCTCACCGGGACACCTAAGCACAGATACGCAGTATTTT
TRBV12-5,TRBD1,few,TRBJ2-2,CASGFLITGGDKTGELFF,TGTGCTAGTGGTTTCCTCATAACAGGGGGAGATAAGACCGGGGAGCTGTTTTTT
TRBV12-3/TRBV12-4,TRBD2,-,TRBJ2-7,CASSPTSGGTNEQYF,TGTGCCAGCAGTCCGACTAGCGGGGGGACCAACGAGCAGTACTTC
TRBV7-2,-,-,TRBJ2-2,CASSLAGGVTGELFF,TGTGCCAGCAGCTTAGCGGGGGGTGTCACCGGGGAGCTGTTTTTT
TRBV28,TRBD1,-,TRBJ1-1,CASRGQGAGGAFF,TGTGCCAGCAGAGGACAGGGGGCTGGTGGGGCTTTCTTT
TRBV19,TRBD1,-,TRBJ2-3,CASSIRQGMGTQYF,TGTGCCAGTAGTATTCGACAGGGTATGGGTACGCAGTATTTT
TRBV5-1,-,few,TRBJ2-1,CASSLTLAGFNEQFF,TGCGCCAGCAGCTTGACGTTGGCAGGGTTCAATGAGCAGTTCTTC
TRBV7-3,TRBD1,-,TRBJ2-1,CASSLSPKGALYNEQFF,TGTGCCAGCAGCTTATCCCCGAAGGGGGCTCTCTACAATGAGCAGTTCTTC